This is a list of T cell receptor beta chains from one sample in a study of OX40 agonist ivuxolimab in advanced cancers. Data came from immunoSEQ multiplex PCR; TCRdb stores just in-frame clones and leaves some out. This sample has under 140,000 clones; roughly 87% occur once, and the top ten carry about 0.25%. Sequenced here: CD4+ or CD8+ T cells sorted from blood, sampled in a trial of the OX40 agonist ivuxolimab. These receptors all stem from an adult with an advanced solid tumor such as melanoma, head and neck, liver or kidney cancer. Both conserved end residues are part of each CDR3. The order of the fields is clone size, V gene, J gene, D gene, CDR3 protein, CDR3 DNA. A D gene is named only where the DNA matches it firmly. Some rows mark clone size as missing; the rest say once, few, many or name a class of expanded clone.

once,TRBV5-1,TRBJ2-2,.,CASSYEQGSLSGELFF,TGCGCCAGCAGCTATGAACAGGGATCCCTATCCGGGGAGCTGTTTTTT
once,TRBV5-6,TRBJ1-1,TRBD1,CASSSLFRGRNTEAFF,TGTGCCAGCAGCTCGCTATTTAGGGGGCGAAACACTGAAGCTTTCTTT
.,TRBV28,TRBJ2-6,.,CASIENSGANVLTF,TGTGCCAGTATCGAGAACTCTGGGGCCAACGTCCTGACTTTC
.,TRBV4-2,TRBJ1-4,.,CASSQDDAGVGEKLFF,TGTGCCAGCAGCCAAGATGACGCGGGGGTCGGTGAAAAACTGTTTTTT
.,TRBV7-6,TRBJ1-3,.,CASSSHTGFSGNTIYF,TGTGCCAGCAGCTCACACACAGGGTTCTCTGGAAACACCATATATTTT
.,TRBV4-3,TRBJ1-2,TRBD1,CASSQDPNRGRSYGYTF,TGCGCCAGCAGCCAAGATCCGAACAGGGGGCGATCTTACGGCTACACCTTC
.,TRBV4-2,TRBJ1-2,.,CASSQDRVGWGYTF,TGTGCCAGCAGCCAAGACAGGGTTGGATGGGGCTACACCTTC
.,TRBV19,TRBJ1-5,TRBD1,CASSFGQGYNQPQHF,TGTGCCAGTAGTTTCGGACAGGGATATAATCAGCCCCAGCATTTT
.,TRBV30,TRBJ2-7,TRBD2,CAFSGTSWNEQYF,TGTGCCTTCTCCGGGACTAGTTGGAACGAGCAGTACTTC
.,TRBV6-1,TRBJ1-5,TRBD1,CASIGGGYQPQHF,TGTGCCAGCATTGGAGGGGGCTATCAGCCCCAGCATTTT
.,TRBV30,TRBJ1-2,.,CARVGYSGYTF,TGTGCCCGGGTCGGTTATAGCGGCTACACCTTC
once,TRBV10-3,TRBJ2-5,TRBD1,CAISYSSAGGGETQYF,TGTGCCATCAGCTATTCCTCGGCAGGGGGTGGAGAGACCCAGTACTTC
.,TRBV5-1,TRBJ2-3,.,CARALSQTNTDTQYF,TGCGCCAGAGCCTTATCCCAGACCAACACAGATACGCAGTATTTT
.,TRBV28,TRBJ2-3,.,CASSLSYLDTQYF,TGTGCCAGCAGTTTATCCTACCTGGATACGCAGTATTTT
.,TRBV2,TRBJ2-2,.,CASRARINTGELFF,TGTGCCAGCAGGGCCAGGATCAACACCGGGGAGCTGTTTTTT
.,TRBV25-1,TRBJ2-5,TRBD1,CASDETGGRETQYF,TGTGCCAGCGATGAGACAGGGGGGAGGGAGACCCAGTACTTC
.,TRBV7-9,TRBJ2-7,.,CASSIRVGTRDEQYF,TGTGCCAGCAGCATCCGGGTCGGCACCAGGGACGAGCAGTACTTC
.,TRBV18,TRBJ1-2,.,CASSPLGGNYGYTF,TGTGCCAGCTCACCCCTGGGGGGGAACTATGGCTACACCTTC
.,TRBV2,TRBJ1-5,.,CASSDGSRSQPQHF,TGTGCCAGCAGTGATGGGTCACGAAGTCAGCCCCAGCATTTT
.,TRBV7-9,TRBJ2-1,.,CASSLDDNEQFF,TGTGCCAGCAGCTTAGATGACAATGAGCAGTTCTTC
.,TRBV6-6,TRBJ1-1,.,CASSYSWGRGEAFF,TGTGCCAGCAGTTACTCGTGGGGGCGCGGTGAAGCTTTCTTT
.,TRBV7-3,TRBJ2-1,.,CASSPSRGSSYNEQFF,TGTGCCAGCAGCCCGTCTCGGGGGAGCTCCTACAATGAGCAGTTCTTC
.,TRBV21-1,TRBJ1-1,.,CASSKGRENTEAFF,TGTGCCAGCAGCAAAGGCAGGGAGAACACTGAAGCTTTCTTT
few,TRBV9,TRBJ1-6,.,CASSERQKGSPLHF,TGTGCCAGCAGCGAAAGGCAGAAGGGTTCACCCCTCCACTTT
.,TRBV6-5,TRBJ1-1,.,CASFPAKGGAFF,TGTGCCAGTTTCCCCGCAAAGGGGGGGGCTTTCTTT